The 29 T cell receptor beta chains below were found in one sample sequenced in a study of cytomegalovirus exposure and HLA in healthy donors (dated by TCRdb to 2016 to 2017). Library preparation was by the immunoSEQ multiplex PCR assay. A mixture of 60 forward primers for TCR Vbeta segments and 13 reverse primers for TCR Jbeta segments was used in the multiplex PCR. The table comes from immuneACCESS by way of TCRdb, which keeps in-frame sequences with V and J called. Part of the clones is missing from these tables; in studies checked, under half for an unresolved V gene and the rest for unknown reasons. Present in this sample are approximately 77,000 clones, roughly four fifths of which were seen just once. Less than 4.5% of the sample is in the top ten clones. The specimen sequenced was PBMCs. The receptor set was obtained from a man aged 40-49 years in good health and CMV-seronegative.

This clone was observed a single time. V gene TRBV10-3 combines with J gene TRBJ1-3, with 9 bases lining up with TRBD1. The V and J ends lost 6 bases and 2 bases, in that order; junction bases with no gene match: 8. Germline-derived CDR1 and CDR2 are ENHRY and SYGVKD. The CDR3 length is 16 residues. The CDR3, as DNA: TGTGCCATCAGGCTTTTTCGACAGGGGGCTGGAAACACCATATATTTT. Its protein product is CAIRLFRQGAGNTIYF.

V and J are TRBV9 and TRBJ2-7; the D gene is possibly TRBD1 (6 bases). Trimming left V 0 bases short and J 2 bases short, with 6 bases between. The CDR3 covers 13 residues. In germline, CDR1 is SGDLS, CDR2 YYNGEE. Written as DNA, the CDR3 is TGTGCCAGCAGCGTAGGGGACACCTACGAGCAGTACTTC. Amino acid sequence: CASSVGDTYEQYF.

The chain links TRBV19 to TRBJ2-3, with D tentatively TRBD2 (5 bases). Germline loops: CDR1 LNHDA, CDR2 SQIVND (reference sequence). Between the trimmed V and J ends, which lost 8 bases and 6 bases, there was a span of 15 bases. The CDR3 extends over 13 amino acids. The CDR3 DNA is TGTGCCAGTGGGCGCGGACTCTGGGATACGCAGTATTTT. Translation: CASGRGLWDTQYF.

The chain has TRBV19 and TRBJ2-2, with D possibly being TRBD2 (6 bases). The CDR3 covers 13 residues. V was pared by 3 bases and J by 6 bases, with 8 bases between. Germline CDR1 and CDR2: LNHDA and SQIVND (reference sequence). The CDR3 spells CASSIGRPGELFF. CDR3 sequence (DNA): TGTGCCAGTAGTATTGGGAGGCCCGGGGAGCTGTTTTTT. The entire variable domain, with the rest obtained from reference TRBV19 and TRBJ2-2, is as follows: DGGITQSPKYLFRKEGQNVTLSCEQNLNHDAMYWYRQDPGQGLRLIYYSQIVNDFQKGDIAEGYSVSREKKESFPLTVTSAQKNPTAFYLCASSIGRPGELFFGEGSRLTVL.

This chain links TRBV18 with TRBJ2-3, with 9 bases fitting TRBD2. The V and J ends lost 2 bases and 1 base, in that order; junction bases with no gene match: 13. Germline CDR1 is KGHSH and CDR2 is LQKENI. The CDR3 has 19 residues. CDR3 in amino acids: CASSPVVAGDRARTDTQYF. The CDR3 DNA reads as TGTGCCAGCTCACCAGTAGTAGCGGGAGATCGGGCACGCACAGATACGCAGTATTTT.

This chain joins TRBV10-3 and TRBJ2-7; tentatively, D is TRBD2 (6 bases). Germline assignment: CDR1 ENHRY and CDR2 SYGVKD. V dropped 2 bases and J dropped 0 bases, with 14 bases sitting between them. The CDR3 loop spans 16 amino acids. DNA for the CDR3: TGTGCCATCAGTGAGAGAGTCGGAGCGGGCTCCTACGAGCAGTACTTC. Protein sequence: CAISERVGAGSYEQYF.

The table lists this clone with a count of one. The V gene is TRBV25-1, the J gene TRBJ2-1; 9 bases map to TRBD2. CDR3 length equals 18 residues. Germline-derived CDR1 and CDR2 are MGHDK and SYGVNS. V was clipped by 5 bases and J by 4 bases; unmatched bases: 15. CDR3 loop: CASSFKDLAGIGYNEQFF. The CDR3 coding sequence is TGTGCCAGCAGTTTTAAAGACCTAGCGGGAATAGGGTACAATGAGCAGTTCTTC. The whole variable domain, remainder taken from reference TRBV25-1 and TRBJ2-1, is EADIYQTPRYLVIGTGKKITLECSQTMGHDKMYWYQQDPGMELHLIHYSYGVNSTEKGDLSSESTVSRIRTEHFPLTLESARPSHTSQYLCASSFKDLAGIGYNEQFFGPGTRLTVL.

This sequence joins TRBV6-1 and TRBJ2-1, with 9 nucleotides matching TRBD2. Losses at the gene ends were 9 bases for V and 3 bases for J; bases not matched to a gene: 6. Germline assignment: CDR1 MNHNS and CDR2 SASEGT. This CDR3 is built from 14 residues. CDR3 bases: TGTGCCAGTTCCCTTAGCGGGGGCTACAATGAGCAGTTCTTC. As protein: CASSLSGGYNEQFF.

V and J are TRBV7-9 and TRBJ2-1; 9 nucleotides align to TRBD1. Per germline, CDR1 SEHNR and CDR2 FQNEAQ (reference sequence). The V segment lost 7 bases and the J segment 2 bases; nucleotides outside the gene matches: 9. This CDR3 is 16 amino acids long. In DNA, the CDR3 is TGTGCCAGCATCCCGGGACAGGGCATTCCCTACAATGAGCAGTTCTTC. It yields the protein CASIPGQGIPYNEQFF.

This chain uses TRBV28 with TRBJ1-2; a possible D gene is TRBD1 (6 bases). In germline, CDR1 is MDHEN, CDR2 SYDVKM. The CDR3 contains 12 residues. V was pared by 6 bases and J by 4 bases, with 9 bases between. CDR3 DNA: TGTGCCAGCAGCAAGGACAGCTATGGCTACACCTTC. Its translation is CASSKDSYGYTF.

The V call is TRBV30, the J call TRBJ2-2; a weak D match, TRBD1 (6 bases). CDR1 is GTSNPN, CDR2 SVGIG, per germline (reference sequence). The V end was cut by 1 base, the J end by 0 bases, with 21 bases between. This CDR3 spans 19 amino acids. The CDR3 is CAWSDASGQRPANTGELFF. The CDR3 region has the DNA TGTGCCTGGAGTGACGCCTCGGGACAACGGCCAGCGAACACCGGGGAGCTGTTTTTT.

The chain combines TRBV7-3 with TRBJ2-3; D may be TRBD2 (5 bases). The CDR3 sequence is 13 residues long. From germline, CDR1 is SGHTA and CDR2 FQGTGA. Trimming took 4 bases from V and 8 from J, leaving 13 bases between them. CDR3 amino acids: CASSYLGEGTQYF. The CDR3 bases are TGTGCCAGCAGCTACCTCGGGGAAGGTACGCAGTATTTT.

The genes are TRBV9 and TRBJ2-6; 7 bases map to TRBD2. CDR3 length equals 15 residues. V shed 0 bases, J shed 4 bases, and the junction held 1 base outside the gene matches. The germline CDR1 and CDR2 sequences are SGDLS and YYNGEE. The CDR3 loop is CASSVGGRGANVLTF. For the CDR3, the DNA is TGTGCCAGCAGCGTAGGCGGGAGAGGGGCCAACGTCCTGACTTTC. Full variable domain (outside the CDR3, taken from reference TRBV9 and TRBJ2-6): DSGVTQTPKHLITATGQRVTLRCSPRSGDLSVYWYQQSLDQGLQFLIQYYNGEERAKGNILERFSAQQFPDLHSELNLSSLELGDSALYFCASSVGGRGANVLTFGAGSRLTVL.

The chain couples TRBV30 to TRBJ2-5; D remains ambiguous. The CDR3 totals 11 residues. Germline V CDR1 and CDR2: GTSNPN, SVGIG (reference sequence). V shed 8 bases and J shed 5 bases, with 12 bases lying between them. The CDR3 reads CALSIRETQYF. The DNA for the CDR3 is TGTGCCCTCTCGATTCGGGAGACCCAGTACTTC.

The chain recombines TRBV6-1 with TRBJ2-5; a possible D gene is TRBD1 (5 bases). The better agreement between TRBJ2-7 and the DNA end casts doubt on the J call. The CDR3 covers 13 residues. Per the germline V gene, CDR1 is MNHNS and CDR2 is SASEGT. The CDR3 spells CASSQRGNYEQYF. The CDR3 region has the DNA TGTGCCAGCAGCCAAAGGGGCAACTACGAGCAGTACTTC.

The J gene is TRBJ2-3, the V gene TRBV29-1; TRBD2 aligns across 13 bases. V dropped 7 bases and J dropped 9; count of bases not matched to a gene: 10. Per germline, CDR1 SQVTM and CDR2 ANQGSEA. CDR3 length: 14 amino acids. CDR3 in DNA: TGCAGCGCAACTAGCGGGAGGGCCCAGGGGACGCAGTATTTT. Residues: CSATSGRAQGTQYF.

The rearrangement joins TRBV10-3 to TRBJ2-7; 8 bases are a match to TRBD1. The V gene end was trimmed by 4 bases and the J gene end by 4 bases; junction bases not matched to a gene: 0. This CDR3 contains 12 residues. Germline V gene sequence: CDR1 ENHRY, CDR2 SYGVKD. The CDR3 spells CAISGTGYEQYF. The CDR3 DNA reads TGTGCCATCAGTGGGACAGGGTACGAGCAGTACTTC.

DNA of the CDR3: TGTGCCAGCAGCGTCGGGAACACCGGGGAGCTGTTTTTT. Protein product: CASSVGNTGELFF. The rearrangement joins TRBV9 to TRBJ2-2; no reliable D call. Germline V gives CDR1 SGDLS, CDR2 YYNGEE. Trimming removed 2 bases at V and 1 base at J, with 3 bases between. The CDR3 contains 13 residues.

CDR3 in amino acids: CSVGSSRQLYEQYF. The CDR3 nucleotides are TGCAGCGTTGGGAGTTCTAGACAGCTCTACGAGCAGTACTTC. The chain joins TRBV29-1 to TRBJ2-7, with D perhaps matching TRBD1 (5 bases). The CDR3 is made up of 14 amino acids. V lost 4 bases to trimming and J lost 3 bases, with 16 bases between them. Per germline, CDR1 SQVTM and CDR2 ANQGSEA.

V is TRBV30 and J is TRBJ1-3; D remains ambiguous. V gave up 2 bases and J gave up 0 bases, with 5 bases separating them. Germline V gene lookup returns CDR1 GTSNPN and CDR2 SVGIG (reference sequence). The CDR3 has 13 residues. CDR3 nucleotide sequence: TGTGCCTGGAGTTCAATCTCTGGAAACACCATATATTTT. It yields the protein CAWSSISGNTIYF.

This clone was detected a few times. The chain uses TRBV29-1 and TRBJ1-1; D unresolved. This CDR3 is built from 13 residues. Germline CDR1 and CDR2: SQVTM and ANQGSEA. Deletions cut 0 bases from V and 7 bases from J, with 12 bases between. The CDR3 spells CSVEDRYTLEAFF. CDR3 DNA: TGCAGCGTTGAAGATCGGTATACTCTTGAAGCTTTCTTT.

Only a few counts were recorded for this clone. The V and J genes are TRBV7-2 and TRBJ2-3; D may be TRBD1 (6 bases). Trimming stripped 5 bases from V and 0 bases from J, with 15 bases between. From germline, CDR1 is SGHTA and CDR2 FQGNSA. This CDR3 spans 16 amino acids. The CDR3 coding sequence is TGTGCCAGCAGCCTCATCCAGACAGGCAGCACAGATACGCAGTATTTT. It encodes CASSLIQTGSTDTQYF.

This chain uses TRBV7-9 with TRBJ2-1; 10 nucleotides match TRBD1. This CDR3 has 17 residues. V lost 5 bases to trimming and J lost 4 bases; unmatched junction nucleotides: 11. Germline V gene data show CDR1 as SEHNR and CDR2 as FQNEAQ (reference sequence). The CDR3 DNA is TGTGCCAGCAGCCCCCTCTGGGACAGGGGCCATTACAATGAGCAGTTCTTC. This gives the protein CASSPLWDRGHYNEQFF.

The chain recombines TRBV13 with TRBJ2-7, with D perhaps TRBD1 (6 bases). V dropped 5 bases and J dropped 3 bases, with 14 bases sitting between them. Germline V lookup: CDR1 PRHDT, CDR2 FYEKMQ (reference sequence). The CDR3 extends over 14 amino acids. The CDR3 protein is CASSDDRTLYEQYF. The CDR3 nucleotides read TGTGCCAGCAGCGACGACAGGACCCTCTACGAGCAGTACTTC.

This sequence joins TRBV2 and TRBJ2-7, with 10 positions matching TRBD2. J was trimmed by 1 base and V by 4 bases; bases with no gene match: 7. The CDR3 runs 16 residues. In germline, CDR1 is SNHLY, CDR2 FYNNEI. This CDR3 reads CASSVSTSGSSYEQYF. The CDR3 DNA reads as TGTGCCAGCAGTGTTTCGACTAGCGGGTCTTCCTACGAGCAGTACTTC.

V gene TRBV15 combines with J gene TRBJ1-6; a possible D gene is TRBD1 (5 bases). The CDR3 length is 14 residues. Per germline, CDR1 LNHNV and CDR2 YYDKDF (reference sequence). With 3 bases removed from V and 4 bases from J, the gap between germline ends came to 7 bases. The CDR3 region is CATSRDNYNSPLHF. In DNA form, the CDR3 reads TGTGCCACCAGCAGGGACAATTATAATTCACCCCTCCACTTT.

The genes are TRBV4-2 and TRBJ1-2; 11 nucleotides agree with TRBD1. The CDR3 is made up of 17 amino acids. Germline CDR1 LGHNA, CDR2 YNFKEQ. Unmatched junction bases numbered 10, after V lost 0 bases and J lost 7 bases. The CDR3 here is CASSQDLDRTGGTGYTF. Written as DNA, the CDR3 is TGTGCCAGCAGCCAAGATTTAGATCGGACAGGGGGCACTGGCTACACCTTC.

The V gene is TRBV28, the J gene TRBJ2-7; weak D call: TRBD2 (6 bases). Germline V lookup: CDR1 MDHEN, CDR2 SYDVKM. Trimming pared 4 bases from V and 4 bases from J, leaving 23 bases between. The CDR3 extends over 17 amino acids. The DNA for the CDR3 is TGTGCCAGCAGTTATTTGGGGGGAAAGGGAGGACGGTACGAGCAGTACTTC. It encodes CASSYLGGKGGRYEQYF.

This clone was observed once. The chain carries TRBV30 and TRBJ2-5, with TRBD1 identical over 9 bases. The assigned J gene may be wrong: the sequence end matches TRBJ2-7 better. The CDR3 runs 15 residues. Germline V gene data show CDR1 as GTSNPN and CDR2 as SVGIG (reference sequence). As DNA, the CDR3 is TGTGCCTGGACCATTACGAAGGACAGGGGCTACGAGCAGTACTTC. Protein product: CAWTITKDRGYEQYF.